Reported below is one TCR beta chain. TCRdb reprocessed the 5' RACE reads via MiXCR and lists one record per CDR3 protein. The sample records some 560,000 distinct CDR3 sequences, 17% being singletons. This sample was taken from a study of T cells after yellow fever vaccination. For the study at large: Preparation of the low-cell-number fractions used SMART-Seq v4 Ultra Low Input.

From germline, CDR1 is MGHRA and CDR2 YSYEKL. This CDR3 comprises 15 residues. Trimming at V came to 5 bases and at J to 3 bases, leaving 7 bases not matched to a gene. The material was PBMCs, obtained more than 4 days after the first yellow fever vaccination. The TCR originated in a man between 18 and 29 years old who received the YFV17D yellow fever vaccine. V is TRBV4-1 and J is TRBJ2-1, with 7 bases matching TRBD1. CDR3: CASSTTGTDYNEQFF. CDR3 nucleotide sequence: TGCGCCAGCAGCACGACCGGGACAGACTACAATGAGCAGTTCTTC.